The T cell receptor beta chain under discussion was sequenced for a study of cytomegalovirus exposure and HLA in healthy donors. PCR was performed using 60 Vbeta and 13 Jbeta primers. Produced via immunoSEQ multiplex PCR; TCRdb's table is partial and in-frame only. The sample gives 160,000 or so clones, around 77% of which show up once; approximately 2.5% is in the top ten. General observations from the study: Rare sequences made up most TCRs, while some public TCRs were found in many donors. TCR beta V segments were, for the most part, productive about 87% or about 30% of the time in an earlier analysis. Because they were indistinguishable, some V segments, including TRBV6-2 and TRBV6-3, were excluded.

On this clone itself: What it recognizes is unknown.

Looked up from germline, CDR1 is PRHDT and CDR2 is FYEKMQ (reference sequence). The CDR3 has 17 residues. The sample comprised PBMCs. The V call is TRBV13, the J call TRBJ2-5, with D maybe TRBD1 (5 bases). The J call may be in error: the DNA end matches TRBJ2-7 better. The clonotype was recovered from a man aged 60 to 75 in good health and CMV-seronegative. This chain's CDR3 is CASSSHPVLQVPHEQYF. The DNA for the CDR3 is TGTGCCAGCAGCTCACACCCCGTTCTACAGGTGCCCCACGAGCAGTACTTC.